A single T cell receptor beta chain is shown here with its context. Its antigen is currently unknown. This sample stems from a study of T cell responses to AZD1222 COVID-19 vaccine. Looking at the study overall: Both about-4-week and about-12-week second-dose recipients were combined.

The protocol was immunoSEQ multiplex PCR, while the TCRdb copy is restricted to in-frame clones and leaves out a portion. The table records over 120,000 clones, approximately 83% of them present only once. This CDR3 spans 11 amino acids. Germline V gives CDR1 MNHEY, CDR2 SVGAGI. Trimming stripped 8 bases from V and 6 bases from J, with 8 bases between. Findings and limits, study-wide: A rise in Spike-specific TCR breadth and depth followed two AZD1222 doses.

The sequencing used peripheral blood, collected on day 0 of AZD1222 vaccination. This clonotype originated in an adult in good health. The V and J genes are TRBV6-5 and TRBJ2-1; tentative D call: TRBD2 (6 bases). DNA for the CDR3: TGTGCCAGCGGGGGAGGCAATGAGCAGTTCTTC. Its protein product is CASGGGNEQFF.